The rows below give T cell receptor beta chains drawn from one sample of a study of cytomegalovirus exposure and HLA in healthy donors. Sequenced by immunoSEQ multiplex PCR; TCRdb stores in-frame clones only, minus some. This sample contains under 150,000 clones. The sample consisted of PBMCs. The source is a woman aged 60-70 years in good health and CMV-seronegative. CDR3s include the opening cysteine and the closing phenylalanine or tryptophan. Each record gives: V gene, D gene, J gene, CDR3 protein, CDR3 DNA. A D gene is named only where the DNA matches it firmly.

TRBV10-3	TRBD1	TRBJ1-2	CAINDSPGTGVISNYGYTF	TGTGCCATCAACGATTCCCCCGGGACAGGTGTTATATCGAACTATGGCTACACCTTC
TRBV5-1	TRBD1	TRBJ1-3	CASSLGRTGGGNTIYF	TGCGCCAGCAGCTTGGGGAGGACAGGCGGTGGAAACACCATATATTTT
TRBV30	TRBD2	TRBJ2-7	CAWATSGAYEQYF	TGTGCCTGGGCGACTAGCGGTGCCTACGAGCAGTACTTC
TRBV9	TRBD1	TRBJ2-1	CASSVIQGAGEQFF	TGTGCCAGCAGCGTTATACAGGGGGCTGGTGAGCAGTTCTTC
TRBV7-3	TRBD2	TRBJ2-1	CASSRTSGGSNEQFF	TGTGCCAGCAGCCGTACTAGCGGTGGATCCAATGAGCAGTTCTTC
TRBV10-2	TRBD2	TRBJ2-1	CASSLAGDNEQFF	TGCGCCAGCAGCCTAGCGGGAGACAATGAGCAGTTCTTC
TRBV28	TRBD1	TRBJ2-7	CASSFGQGYLYEQYF	TGTGCCAGCAGTTTCGGACAGGGCTATTTGTACGAGCAGTACTTC
TRBV6-5	-	TRBJ2-3	CASNPLGLSRNTQYF	TGTGCCAGCAATCCCCTGGGACTCTCACGTAATACGCAGTATTTT
TRBV6-1	-	TRBJ2-4	CASSEASLAKNIQYF	TGTGCCAGCAGTGAAGCGTCCCTAGCCAAAAACATTCAGTACTTC
TRBV25-1	TRBD1	TRBJ1-2	CASTPPDRENLDGYTF	TGTGCCAGCACCCCCCCGGACAGGGAGAACCTCGATGGCTACACCTTC
TRBV7-9	TRBD1	TRBJ1-1	CASSSGDSENTEAFF	TGTGCCAGCAGCTCGGGGGACAGCGAGAACACTGAAGCTTTCTTT
TRBV7-3	TRBD2	TRBJ2-1	CASSRSGGSSYNEQFF	TGTGCCAGCAGCCGTAGCGGGGGGAGCTCCTACAATGAGCAGTTCTTC
TRBV19	TRBD2	TRBJ2-7	CASSSGLAGQSYEQYF	TGTGCCAGTAGTAGTGGACTAGCGGGCCAGTCCTACGAGCAGTACTTC
TRBV7-2	TRBD1	TRBJ1-1	CASSRDRGDTEAFF	TGTGCCAGCAGCCGGGACAGGGGGGACACTGAAGCTTTCTTT
TRBV6-1	-	TRBJ2-1	CASSFRPRTYNEQFF	TGTGCCAGCAGTTTCCGTCCTAGGACCTACAATGAGCAGTTCTTC
TRBV5-1	-	TRBJ2-1	CASRRRQDNEQFF	TGCGCCAGCAGACGTCGACAGGACAATGAGCAGTTCTTC
TRBV4-1	-	TRBJ1-5	CASSQDRAGTTNQPQHF	TGCGCCAGCAGCCAAGATAGGGCCGGGACAACCAATCAGCCCCAGCATTTT
TRBV6-1	-	TRBJ1-3	CASRARSLSRNTIYF	TGTGCCAGCAGAGCTCGTTCCCTCTCTAGAAACACCATATATTTT
TRBV14	TRBD1	TRBJ2-1	CASSQIQGSYNEQFF	TGTGCCAGCAGCCAAATACAGGGGTCCTACAATGAGCAGTTCTTC
TRBV11-3	TRBD2	TRBJ2-7	CASSIRSGRDYEQYF	TGTGCCAGCAGCATACGTAGCGGGAGGGACTACGAGCAGTACTTC
TRBV6-6	TRBD1	TRBJ2-7	CASSYQGAEEQYF	TGTGCCAGCAGTTACCAGGGGGCTGAGGAGCAGTACTTC
TRBV2	-	TRBJ2-2	CASSDWGETNTGELFF	TGTGCCAGCAGTGATTGGGGAGAAACGAACACCGGGGAGCTGTTTTTT
TRBV28	-	TRBJ2-2	CASSDYQGELFF	TGTGCCAGCAGCGACTACCAAGGGGAGCTGTTTTTT
TRBV11-2	TRBD2	TRBJ2-2	CASSALRGVNGELFF	TGTGCCAGCAGCGCCCTTCGGGGGGTGAACGGGGAGCTGTTTTTT
TRBV5-4	TRBD1	TRBJ1-2	CASSLGTAYGYTF	TGTGCCAGCAGCCTCGGGACAGCATATGGCTACACCTTC
TRBV7-9	-	TRBJ2-7	CASSLVEWASSYEQYF	TGTGCCAGCAGCTTAGTCGAATGGGCGAGCTCCTACGAGCAGTACTTC
TRBV28	-	TRBJ2-1	CASCPGEGTSYNEQFF	TGTGCCAGCTGCCCGGGGGAAGGGACCTCCTACAATGAGCAGTTCTTC
TRBV5-1	-	TRBJ1-3	CASSLAGYGNTIYF	TGCGCCAGCAGCTTGGCGGGGTACGGAAACACCATATATTTT
TRBV5-5	-	TRBJ1-1	CASSSRGSNTEAFF	TGTGCCAGCAGCTCCAGGGGCTCGAACACTGAAGCTTTCTTT
TRBV6-5	TRBD2	TRBJ2-3	CASSGSGRRWDTQYF	TGTGCCAGCAGTGGTAGCGGGAGGAGGTGGGATACGCAGTATTTT
TRBV28	TRBD1	TRBJ1-2	CASRPGGLYGYTF	TGTGCCAGCAGACCAGGGGGCCTCTATGGCTACACCTTC
TRBV7-9	-	TRBJ1-2	CASSLLQGTGYGYTF	TGTGCCAGCAGCTTACTCCAGGGCACTGGCTATGGCTACACCTTC
TRBV2	TRBD1	TRBJ2-7	CASRPQGRSNEQYF	TGTGCCAGCCGACCACAGGGGCGGAGTAACGAGCAGTACTTC
TRBV6-5	-	TRBJ2-1	CASSYSMGGSYNEQFF	TGTGCCAGCAGTTACTCGATGGGGGGCTCCTACAATGAGCAGTTCTTC
TRBV6-1	TRBD1	TRBJ2-3	CASSERQGGTDTQYF	TGTGCCAGCAGTGAAAGACAGGGGGGCACAGATACGCAGTATTTT